A single sample is the source of the 14 T cell receptor beta chains below, sequenced in a study of CD8+ T cells in alopecia areata. Treatment defined: oral pan-JAK inhibitor, 5-10 mg twice daily. As the sequencing template, cDNA was produced by extracting RNA and reverse transcribing it. Measured with immunoSEQ multiplex PCR; TCRdb has only the in-frame clones, and not every one. The sample lists 150,000 to 200,000 clones; around three fifths were seen once. The input for sequencing was CD4+ T cells sorted from blood, taken at week 24, from a patient treated with tofacitinib. The receptors were gathered from a human donor with alopecia areata.

The rearrangement joins TRBV9 to TRBJ1-2; the match to TRBD1 covers 7 bases. This CDR3 has 15 residues. In germline, CDR1 is SGDLS, CDR2 YYNGEE. V gave up 0 bases and J gave up 5 bases; unmatched junction bases: 7. CDR3 loop: CASSVEDTGEYGYTF. CDR3 bases: TGTGCCAGCAGCGTAGAAGATACAGGGGAATATGGCTACACCTTC.

V gene TRBV28 combines with J gene TRBJ1-2; the match to TRBD1 covers 7 bases. The CDR3 totals 17 residues. Trimming took 10 bases from V and 8 from J; bases not matched to a gene: 25. Germline V gene sequence: CDR1 MDHEN, CDR2 SYDVKM. The CDR3 reads CAIDPHLGEQGRGGYTF. CDR3 sequence (DNA): TGTGCCATCGACCCACACCTGGGGGAACAGGGGAGAGGAGGCTACACCTTC.

This clone came up once. V and J are TRBV29-1 and TRBJ1-2; D gene unclear. V lost 5 bases, J lost 4 bases, and 11 bases lay in between. The germline V gene encodes CDR1 SQVTM and CDR2 ANQGSEA. CDR3 size: 12 residues. CDR3 residues: CSVQEKSYGYTF. As DNA, the CDR3 is TGCAGCGTTCAGGAGAAATCCTATGGCTACACCTTC.

This clone turned up a few times. The chain uses TRBV5-1 and TRBJ2-5; a possible D gene is TRBD2 (5 bases). V was shortened by 3 bases and J by 5 bases, with 11 bases between the two germline ends. The CDR3 consists of 13 residues. Germline lookup yields CDR1 SGHRS and CDR2 YFSETQ. CDR3 sequence (DNA): TGCGCCAGCAGCTACGGGATCGGGGAGACCCAGTACTTC. Amino acids: CASSYGIGETQYF.

The sample holds a few counts of this clone. The same CDR3 is also encoded by other DNA sequences in this sample. The chain carries TRBV5-1 and TRBJ2-1; D may be TRBD2 (6 bases). Germline V lookup: CDR1 SGHRS, CDR2 YFSETQ. Trimming removed 0 bases from V and 1 base from J, with 11 bases in between. There are 16 residues in the CDR3. CDR3 DNA: TGCGCCAGCAGCTTGGCCTATGGGGGGTCCTACAATGAGCAGTTCTTC. This translates into CASSLAYGGSYNEQFF.

V is TRBV15 and J is TRBJ2-7; 7 bases match TRBD1. Unmatched junction bases numbered 4, after V lost 5 bases and J lost 0 bases. This CDR3 has 14 amino acids. Germline V gene lookup returns CDR1 LNHNV and CDR2 YYDKDF (reference sequence). CDR3 in DNA: TGTGCCACCAGCCCCAGACAGGGCTCCTACGAGCAGTACTTC. It translates to CATSPRQGSYEQYF.

This rearrangement joins TRBV6-5 to TRBJ2-3, with D perhaps matching TRBD2 (6 bases). V lost 5 bases to trimming and J lost 2 bases, with 14 bases between them. The CDR3 totals 15 residues. Germline-derived CDR1 and CDR2 are MNHEY and SVGAGI. The CDR3 spells CASSRGGPLTDTQYF. For the CDR3, the DNA is TGTGCCAGCAGTCGGGGAGGACCTCTCACAGATACGCAGTATTTT.

The rearrangement links TRBV14 to TRBJ1-1; 8 bases line up with TRBD1. Trimming cost V 1 base and J 0 bases; bases outside gene matches: 10. This CDR3 region has 18 residues. Germline V lookup: CDR1 SGHDN, CDR2 FVKESK. The CDR3 region is CASSQAPGGRLVNTEAFF. CDR3 DNA sequence: TGTGCCAGCAGCCAAGCCCCAGGGGGCCGATTAGTGAACACTGAAGCTTTCTTT.

The CDR3 coding sequence is TGTGCCACCAGCAGAGATCGTTCGGGACAGGGTACCGAGCAGTACTTC. Its protein is CATSRDRSGQGTEQYF. The chain recombines TRBV15 with TRBJ2-7; TRBD1 agrees at 9 bases. The CDR3 consists of 16 residues. Germline values: CDR1 LNHNV, CDR2 YYDKDF (reference sequence). The V and J ends lost 0 bases and 6 bases, in that order; junction bases with no gene match: 9.

The chain carries TRBV15 and TRBJ1-5, with TRBD1 identical over 10 bases. CDR1 and CDR2 from the germline V gene are LNHNV and YYDKDF (reference sequence). The CDR3 has 16 amino acids. V lost 5 bases and J lost 4; bases outside the gene matches: 8. The chain's CDR3 is CATSAHRQGANQPQHF. CDR3 DNA: TGTGCCACCAGCGCCCATCGACAGGGGGCTAATCAGCCCCAGCATTTT.

This chain connects TRBV9 to TRBJ2-3; D unresolved. This CDR3 is built from 14 residues. V lost 2 bases and J 2 bases, leaving 9 bases between the germline ends. Looked up from germline, CDR1 is SGDLS and CDR2 is YYNGEE. The DNA of the CDR3 is TGTGCCAGCAGCGTCCAGGCGGACACAGATACGCAGTATTTT. This gives the protein CASSVQADTDTQYF.

V is TRBV11-2 and J is TRBJ2-3; no reliable D call. V shed 7 bases and J shed 2 bases, with 7 bases lying between them. Germline V lookup: CDR1 SGHAT, CDR2 FQNNGV. The CDR3 length is 12 residues. As DNA, the CDR3 is TGTGCCAGCACCAGACTCACAGATACGCAGTATTTT. Amino acids: CASTRLTDTQYF.

The chain has TRBV5-1 and TRBJ1-1; D might be TRBD1 (6 bases). CDR3 length: 16 residues. Trimming took off 0 bases at V and 1 base at J, with 13 bases between the two ends. Germline V gives CDR1 SGHRS, CDR2 YFSETQ. CDR3 sequence: CASSLEPDRSNTEAFF. CDR3 sequence (DNA): TGCGCCAGCAGCTTGGAACCGGACAGATCGAACACTGAAGCTTTCTTT.

This chain joins TRBV4-3 and TRBJ1-5; D call uncertain. CDR1 and CDR2 from the germline V gene are LGHNA and YSLEER. Between the trimmed V and J ends, which lost 0 bases and 9 bases, there was a span of 12 bases. This CDR3 region has 14 residues. CDR3: CASSQDRLRTPQHF. CDR3 bases: TGCGCCAGCAGCCAAGATAGACTCCGAACGCCCCAGCATTTT.